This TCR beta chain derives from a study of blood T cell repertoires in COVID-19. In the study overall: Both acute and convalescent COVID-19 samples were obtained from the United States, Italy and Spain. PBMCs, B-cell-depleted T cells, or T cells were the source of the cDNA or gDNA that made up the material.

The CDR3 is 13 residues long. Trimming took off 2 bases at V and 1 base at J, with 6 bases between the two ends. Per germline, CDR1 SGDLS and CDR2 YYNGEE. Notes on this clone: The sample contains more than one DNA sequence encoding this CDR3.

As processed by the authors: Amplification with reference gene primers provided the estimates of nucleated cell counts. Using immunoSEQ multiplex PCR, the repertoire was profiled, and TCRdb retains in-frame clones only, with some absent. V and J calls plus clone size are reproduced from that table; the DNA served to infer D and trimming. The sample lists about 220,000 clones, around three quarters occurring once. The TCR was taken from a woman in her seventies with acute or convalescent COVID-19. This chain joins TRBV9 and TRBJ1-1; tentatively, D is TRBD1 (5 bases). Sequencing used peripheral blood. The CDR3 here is CASSVGANTEAFF. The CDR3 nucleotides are TGTGCCAGCAGCGTTGGGGCGAACACTGAAGCTTTCTTT.